Each of the 24 T cell receptor beta chains below was sequenced from the same sample in a study of T-cell reconstitution after alpha-beta-depleted transplantation in children. Preparation of the TCRbeta library used unique molecular identifiers. TCRdb called the PCR reads again in MiXCR, with one record for every CDR3 protein. The sample includes just under 150,000 distinct CDR3 sequences, about 9% seen only once; the top ten take 15% to 20%. This specimen was PBMCs, mostly from graft donor cells, taken 180 days after TCRalphabeta/CD19-depleted stem cell transplant. Receptors originate from a female patient between 2 and 15 years old who had a stem cell transplant for congenital amegakaryocytic thrombocytopenia, so the T cells may come from the graft donor.

This clonotype has at least ten counts. V and J are TRBV6-1 and TRBJ1-5; D gene unclear. The V gene's germline CDR1 is MNHNS and CDR2 SASEGT. Between the trimmed V and J ends, which lost 6 bases and 1 base, there was a span of 4 bases. CDR3 length: 12 residues. The CDR3 nucleotides are TGTGCCAGCAGAGACAGCAATCAGCCCCAGCATTTT. Its translation: CASRDSNQPQHF.

The chain recombines TRBV15 with TRBJ1-2, with D possibly TRBD1 on 5 matching bases. The V gene's germline CDR1 is LNHNV and CDR2 YYDKDF (reference sequence). This CDR3 is built from 16 residues. V lost 0 bases and J lost 4, with 15 bases in between. CDR3 sequence: CATSRDFSAGSYGYTF. The CDR3 nucleotides are TGTGCCACCAGCAGAGATTTTAGTGCAGGGAGCTATGGCTACACCTTC.

The chain joins TRBV5-8 to TRBJ1-2; D gene uncertain. V was pared by 1 base and J by 9 bases, with 16 bases between. The germline CDR1 and CDR2 sequences are SGHTS and YDEGEE. This CDR3 contains 14 residues. The CDR3 is CASSLYGRKSCYTF. DNA of the CDR3: TGTGCCAGCAGCTTGTATGGCAGGAAGAGTTGCTACACCTTC.

This clonotype has at least ten counts. The chain joins TRBV29-1 to TRBJ2-3, with D perhaps matching TRBD1 (7 bases). V lost 7 bases to trimming and J lost 5 bases, with 13 bases between them. From germline, CDR1 is SQVTM and CDR2 ANQGSEA. This CDR3 is built from 12 residues. Written as DNA, the CDR3 is TGCAGCGCCGGGCGGGACAGAGATACGCAGTATTTT. Amino acid sequence: CSAGRDRDTQYF.

Many counts were recorded for this clonotype. This sequence joins TRBV29-1 and TRBJ2-3, with TRBD2 identical over 8 bases. After removal of 3 bases from V and 4 bases from J, the junction contained 6 bases not matched to a gene. Per germline, CDR1 SQVTM and CDR2 ANQGSEA. This CDR3 contains 14 residues. The chain's CDR3 is CSVDSGKGADTQYF. In DNA form, the CDR3 reads TGCAGCGTTGATAGCGGGAAGGGGGCAGATACGCAGTATTTT.

The chain uses TRBV6-2 or TRBV6-3 and TRBJ1-5; D gene uncertain. The germline V gene has CDR1 MNHEY and CDR2 SVGEGT. The CDR3 runs to 14 residues. V lost 2 bases to trimming and J lost 2 bases, with 7 bases between them. The CDR3 loop is CASSYLQGNQPQHF. The CDR3, as DNA: TGTGCCAGCAGTTACCTCCAGGGCAATCAGCCCCAGCATTTT.

This clonotype came up many times. The chain links TRBV5-1 to TRBJ2-2; 7 bases line up with TRBD1. V gave up 4 bases and J gave up 2 bases; unmatched junction bases: 11. Germline V gene sequence: CDR1 SGHRS, CDR2 YFSETQ. The CDR3 totals 17 residues. Here the CDR3 reads CASSPGRDSINTGELFF. DNA of the CDR3: TGCGCCAGCAGCCCGGGCCGGGACAGCATAAACACCGGGGAGCTGTTTTTT.

This clonotype has a handful of counts. This rearrangement joins TRBV7-2 to TRBJ1-2; D is undetermined. Trimming took off 2 bases at V and 5 bases at J, with 9 bases between the two ends. The CDR3 runs to 13 residues. Germline V gives CDR1 SGHTA, CDR2 FQGNSA. CDR3 bases: TGTGCCAGCAGCTTAAGGTCAGGATATGGCTACACCTTC. Translation: CASSLRSGYGYTF.

This clonotype was counted only a few times. V is TRBV3-1 and J is TRBJ2-3, with D unclear. The germline V gene encodes CDR1 LGHDT and CDR2 YNNKEL (reference sequence). The V end lost 3 bases, the J end lost 0 bases, and 16 bases lay between the germline ends. The CDR3 sequence is 17 residues long. CDR3 sequence: CASSQVDAASSTDTQYF. The DNA for the CDR3 is TGTGCCAGCAGCCAGGTTGATGCAGCCTCTAGCACAGATACGCAGTATTTT.

This clonotype was recorded at least ten times. The chain uses TRBV5-1 and TRBJ2-7; D is perhaps TRBD2 (5 bases). CDR1 and CDR2 from the germline V gene are SGHRS and YFSETQ. This CDR3 has 13 amino acids. Trimming cost V 0 bases and J 2 bases, with 6 bases left between them. The chain's CDR3 is CASSLVGTYEQYF. The CDR3 region has the DNA TGCGCCAGCAGCTTGGTCGGGACCTACGAGCAGTACTTC.

This clonotype was seen at least ten times. The CDR3 sequence: CASIGGDRDEQYF. The CDR3 DNA sequence: TGCGCCAGCATTGGAGGGGATCGTGACGAGCAGTACTTC. V gene TRBV5-1 combines with J gene TRBJ2-7, with TRBD2 as a possible D gene (6 bases). Germline V gene lookup returns CDR1 SGHRS and CDR2 YFSETQ. The CDR3 loop spans 13 amino acids. Trimming stripped 6 bases from V and 5 bases from J, with 15 bases between.

The CDR3 bases are TGTGCCAGCAGCGAGGGACTAGCGGGAGTGGGCGAGCAGTTCTTC. Its protein is CASSEGLAGVGEQFF. The V call is TRBV5-4, the J call TRBJ2-1, with TRBD2 matching 14 bases. From germline, CDR1 is SGHNT and CDR2 YYREEE (reference sequence). CDR3 size: 15 residues. V shed 4 bases, J shed 10 bases, and the junction held 7 bases outside the gene matches. Looking up the rest from reference TRBV5-4 and TRBJ2-1 gives the full variable domain: ETGVTQSPTHLIKTRGQQVTLRCSSQSGHNTVSWYQQALGQGPQFIFQYYREEENGRGNFPPRFSGLQFPNYSSELNVNALELDDSALYLCASSEGLAGVGEQFFGPGTRLTVL.

This clonotype was picked up a small number of times. This chain links TRBV4-1 with TRBJ2-6, with TRBD1 matching 10 bases. The trim removed 2 bases at V and 2 bases at J, leaving 6 bases unmatched. Germline CDR1 reads MGHRA; CDR2 reads YSYEKL. The CDR3 loop spans 18 amino acids. The CDR3 spells CASSQTTGGAAGANVLTF. The CDR3 DNA is TGCGCCAGCAGCCAAACGACAGGGGGCGCCGCTGGGGCCAACGTCCTGACTTTC.

This clonotype came up a few times. The chain joins TRBV5-1 to TRBJ2-7; D may correspond to TRBD1 or TRBD2 (5 bases each). Germline lookup yields CDR1 SGHRS and CDR2 YFSETQ. The CDR3 runs to 14 residues. V lost 4 bases to trimming and J lost 1 base, with 12 bases between them. CDR3 sequence: CASSLRDASYEQYF. CDR3 in DNA: TGCGCCAGCAGCCTCCGGGACGCTTCCTACGAGCAGTACTTC.

At least ten counts were recorded for this clonotype. The chain joins TRBV3-1 to TRBJ2-1, with D perhaps TRBD1 or TRBD2 (7 bases each). V was shortened by 1 base and J by 7 bases, with 17 bases between the two germline ends. CDR3 length: 16 residues. Germline CDR1 LGHDT, CDR2 YNNKEL (reference sequence). In nucleotides, the CDR3 is TGTGCCAGCAGCCAAGGCGCCGGCAGGGGGGGGAATGAGCAGTTCTTC. This codes for CASSQGAGRGGNEQFF.

There are many counts of this clonotype. The DNA of the CDR3 is TGTGCCAGCAGACCGCAGGGGGCCAGCAATCAGCCCCAGCATTTT. It is translated as CASRPQGASNQPQHF. V and J are TRBV28 and TRBJ1-5, with 8 nucleotides matching TRBD1. This CDR3 has 15 amino acids. V was clipped by 6 bases and J by 1 base; unmatched bases: 5. Per germline, CDR1 MDHEN and CDR2 SYDVKM.

This clonotype was counted at least ten times. The chain uses TRBV12-3 or TRBV12-4 and TRBJ1-2; 7 bases line up with TRBD1. The CDR3 extends over 14 amino acids. The J segment lost 8 bases and the V segment lost 5 bases, leaving 11 bases of the junction unmatched. The CDR3 sequence is CASSINRGMEGYTF. CDR3 bases: TGTGCCAGCAGTATCAACAGGGGAATGGAAGGCTACACCTTC.

This clonotype was seen many times. The gene calls are TRBV7-6 and TRBJ2-3; maybe TRBD1 (5 bases). This CDR3 is built from 16 residues. CDR1 and CDR2 from the germline V gene are SGHVS and FNYEAQ. The ends were cut back, 8 bases at V and 2 bases at J, with 20 bases in the middle. The CDR3 sequence is CASVQDPPGHTDTQYF. The CDR3, as DNA: TGTGCCAGCGTCCAAGACCCCCCCGGACACACAGATACGCAGTATTTT.

CDR3 coding DNA: TGTGCCAGCAGTTTGATGTCCGAGCAGTACTTC. It codes for CASSLMSEQYF. The rearrangement links TRBV12-3 or TRBV12-4 to TRBJ2-7; D unclear. V lost 3 bases, J lost 6 bases, and 6 bases lay in between. There are 11 residues in the CDR3.

This clonotype appeared many times. The chain couples TRBV20-1 to TRBJ2-1; perhaps TRBD2 as D (7 bases). V lost 5 bases, J lost 0 bases, and 11 bases lay in between. The V gene's germline CDR1 is DFQATT and CDR2 SNEGSKA (reference sequence). This CDR3 comprises 14 residues. CDR3 protein: CSAGGGYSYNEQFF. The CDR3 DNA is TGCAGTGCTGGGGGGGGCTACTCCTACAATGAGCAGTTCTTC.

This clonotype was seen more than once but under ten times. Since a much larger clone is just one base distant, this may be a read error. V and J are TRBV20-1 and TRBJ2-3; D remains unclear. CDR3 length: 12 residues. V was shortened by 6 bases and J by 5 bases, with 12 bases between the two germline ends. Germline V gene lookup returns CDR1 DFQATT and CDR2 SNEGSKA (reference sequence). CDR3 amino acids: CSAGQGIDTQYF. The CDR3 DNA reads TGCAGTGCCGGGCAAGGCATAGATACGCAGTATTTT.

This clonotype was detected many times. V usage is TRBV7-2 and J usage is TRBJ2-5, with 7 positions matching TRBD1. This CDR3 has 14 amino acids. The J segment lost 5 bases and the V segment lost 2 bases, leaving 5 bases of the junction unmatched. Germline values: CDR1 SGHTA, CDR2 FQGNSA. The CDR3 sequence: CASSLLGGGETQYF. The CDR3 DNA is TGTGCCAGCAGCTTACTAGGGGGCGGTGAGACCCAGTACTTC.

The sample holds many counts of this clonotype. The chain couples TRBV5-1 to TRBJ2-7; 9 bases agree with TRBD1. The CDR3 runs 14 residues. Germline-derived CDR1 and CDR2 are SGHRS and YFSETQ. V lost 1 base to trimming and J lost 4 bases; unmatched junction nucleotides: 3. The CDR3 region is CASSLLTGGYEQYF. The CDR3 nucleotides read TGCGCCAGCAGCTTGTTGACAGGGGGATACGAGCAGTACTTC.

This clonotype was recorded a few times. The V and J genes are TRBV6-2 or TRBV6-3 and TRBJ1-6; 9 bases are a match to TRBD1. V dropped 4 bases and J dropped 7; count of bases not matched to a gene: 5. This CDR3 is built from 15 residues. The V gene's germline CDR1 is MNHEY and CDR2 SVGEGT. The CDR3 reads CASSWGQGANSPLHF. In nucleotides, the CDR3 is TGTGCCAGCAGTTGGGGACAGGGAGCAAATTCACCCCTCCACTTT.